The entry below describes one T cell receptor beta chain. This entry is derived from a study of blood T cell repertoires in COVID-19. Study overall: The United States, Italy and Spain were the sources of the acute and convalescent COVID-19 samples. T cells, B-cell-depleted T cells, or PBMCs provided the cDNA or gDNA that served as material.

In the study's own analysis: Amplification with reference gene primers provided the estimates of nucleated cell counts. Sequenced by immunoSEQ multiplex PCR; TCRdb stores in-frame clones only, minus some. V and J calls and clone size come straight from that table; D and trimming were deduced from the DNA. The sample lists some 27,000 clones, roughly 84% seen once, with about 8% in the top ten. Sequenced material: peripheral blood. The TCR sequence derives from a man in his fifties or sixties with active COVID-19.

CDR3 sequence (DNA): TGTGCCAGCAGTCAAAGGACAGCCGGCAATCAGCCCCAGCATTTT. It is translated as CASSQRTAGNQPQHF. J is TRBJ1-5 and V is TRBV27; perhaps TRBD1 as D (6 bases). CDR1 MNHEY and CDR2 SMNVEV come from the germline V gene (reference sequence). Trimming stripped 5 bases from V and 2 bases from J, with 13 bases between. This CDR3 has 15 amino acids.